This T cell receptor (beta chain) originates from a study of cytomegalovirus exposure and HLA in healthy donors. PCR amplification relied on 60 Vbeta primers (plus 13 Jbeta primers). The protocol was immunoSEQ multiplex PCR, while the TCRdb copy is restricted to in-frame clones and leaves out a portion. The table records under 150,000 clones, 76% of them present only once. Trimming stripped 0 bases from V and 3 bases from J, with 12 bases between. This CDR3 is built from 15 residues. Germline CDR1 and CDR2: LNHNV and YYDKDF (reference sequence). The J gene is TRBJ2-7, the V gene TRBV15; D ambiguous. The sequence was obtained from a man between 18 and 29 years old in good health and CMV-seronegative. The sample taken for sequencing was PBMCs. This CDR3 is CATSRDGLTGYEQYF. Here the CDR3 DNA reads TGTGCCACCAGCAGAGACGGGTTAACCGGCTACGAGCAGTACTTC.